Following are 22 T cell receptor beta chains from one sample sequenced in a study of cytomegalovirus exposure and HLA in healthy donors. Sequencing used immunoSEQ multiplex PCR; TCRdb keeps in-frame clones, though not all of them. This sample has roughly 120,000 clones, with nearly 90% found just once. Specimen: PBMCs. The receptors originated from a man younger than 45 in good health and CMV-seronegative.

The chain has TRBV7-9 and TRBJ2-7; TRBD2 matches at 10 bases. Germline V CDR1 and CDR2: SEHNR, FQNEAQ (reference sequence). CDR3 size: 14 residues. J was trimmed by 5 bases and V by 5 bases; bases with no gene match: 6. CDR3 DNA sequence: TGTGCCAGCAGCCTGACTAGCGGGCGGGACGAGCAGTACTTC. Protein sequence: CASSLTSGRDEQYF.

V is TRBV29-1 and J is TRBJ1-1, with a tentative D call TRBD1 (5 bases). This CDR3 region has 13 residues. With 1 base removed from V and 4 bases from J, the gap between germline ends came to 10 bases. The germline V gene has CDR1 SQVTM and CDR2 ANQGSEA. CDR3 bases: TGCAGCGTTGAAGCGGGGGGGAGCACTGAAGCTTTCTTT. As protein: CSVEAGGSTEAFF.

The chain employs TRBV29-1 and TRBJ2-7; TRBD1 matches 8 bases. In germline, CDR1 is SQVTM, CDR2 ANQGSEA. This CDR3 is built from 14 residues. V lost 6 bases to trimming and J lost 0 bases; unmatched junction nucleotides: 7. CDR3 loop: CSVGDRYSSYEQYF. For the CDR3, the DNA is TGCAGCGTAGGGGACAGGTACAGCTCCTACGAGCAGTACTTC.

The chain links TRBV5-1 to TRBJ1-2, with D maybe TRBD1 (5 bases). V lost 0 bases, J lost 4 bases, and 13 bases lay in between. CDR3 length: 15 residues. CDR1 and CDR2 from the germline V gene are SGHRS and YFSETQ. The CDR3 region has the DNA TGCGCCAGCAGCTTGGAATCAGGGAACAGCTATGGCTACACCTTC. Its protein is CASSLESGNSYGYTF.

The V call is TRBV28, the J call TRBJ1-1; D not resolved. Per germline, CDR1 MDHEN and CDR2 SYDVKM. Trimming took off 4 bases at V and 5 bases at J, with 14 bases between the two ends. This CDR3 contains 14 residues. CDR3 sequence: CASSYITRGTEAFF. CDR3 sequence (DNA): TGTGCCAGCAGTTACATAACCCGGGGAACTGAAGCTTTCTTT.

The rearrangement joins TRBV28 to TRBJ1-3; no clear D. V was shortened by 8 bases and J by 4 bases, with 12 bases between the two germline ends. Germline V gene data show CDR1 as MDHEN and CDR2 as SYDVKM. This CDR3 contains 13 residues. CDR3 sequence (DNA): TGTGCCAGCGGCCAAACCCGAGGAAACACCATATATTTT. It specifies CASGQTRGNTIYF.

This chain links TRBV29-1 with TRBJ2-2; D not certain. Between the trimmed V and J ends, which lost 4 bases and 1 base, there was a span of 7 bases. CDR1 and CDR2 (germline): SQVTM, ANQGSEA. The CDR3 extends over 13 amino acids. The CDR3 protein is CSVAKLNTGELFF. The CDR3 DNA reads TGCAGCGTTGCCAAGCTGAACACCGGGGAGCTGTTTTTT.

The rearrangement uses TRBV7-8 and TRBJ2-7, with a possible D match to TRBD1 (6 bases). The CDR3 is made up of 14 amino acids. CDR1 is SGHVS, CDR2 FQNEAQ, per germline. V was trimmed by 1 base and J by 4 bases, leaving 11 bases between them. DNA for the CDR3: TGTGCCAGCAGCTTAGAATGGACAGTATACGAGCAGTACTTC. Translation: CASSLEWTVYEQYF. The full variable domain, rest sourced from reference TRBV7-8 and TRBJ2-7, is GAGVSQSPRYKVAKRGQDVALRCDPISGHVSLFWYQQALGQGPEFLTYFQNEAQLDKSGLPSDRFFAERPEGSVSTLKIQRTQQEDSAVYLCASSLEWTVYEQYFGPGTRLTVT.

As DNA, the CDR3 is TGTGCCAGCAGCTTGTCAAATTTGGGGACAGGGGTCCCAGGCGAGCAGTACTTC. This sequence encodes CASSLSNLGTGVPGEQYF. The chain joins TRBV5-5 to TRBJ2-7; 10 nucleotides match TRBD1. The trim removed 1 base at V and 6 bases at J, leaving 16 bases unmatched. The CDR3 runs to 18 residues. Germline CDR1 SGHKS, CDR2 YYEKEE (reference sequence).

The chain employs TRBV6-1 and TRBJ1-4; a possible D gene is TRBD1 (5 bases). CDR3 length: 14 residues. CDR1 MNHNS and CDR2 SASEGT come from the germline V gene. V was trimmed by 6 bases and J by 2 bases, leaving 10 bases between them. Written as DNA, the CDR3 is TGTGCCAGCAGCAGGGTGAGGACTAATGAAAAACTGTTTTTT. Translating it yields CASSRVRTNEKLFF.

This clone showed up just once. The chain couples TRBV10-3 to TRBJ2-5, with D maybe TRBD2 (5 bases). Germline values: CDR1 ENHRY, CDR2 SYGVKD. The CDR3 loop spans 13 amino acids. The V end lost 3 bases, the J end lost 5 bases, and 10 bases lay between the germline ends. As DNA, the CDR3 is TGTGCCATCAGTGACCTTACTAGGGAGACCCAGTACTTC. It specifies CAISDLTRETQYF.

This clone was detected only once. For the CDR3, the DNA is TGTGCCAGCAGTGGCCACGAACGTACTGGGCAGTTCTTC. It translates to CASSGHERTGQFF. The chain has TRBV25-1 and TRBJ2-1; D is ambiguous. This CDR3 has 13 residues. With 4 bases removed from V and 12 bases from J, the gap between germline ends came to 16 bases. Germline V gives CDR1 MGHDK, CDR2 SYGVNS.

V gene TRBV28 combines with J gene TRBJ1-1, with D unclear. Germline-derived CDR1 and CDR2 are MDHEN and SYDVKM. Trimming pared 6 bases from V and 11 bases from J, leaving 13 bases between. This CDR3 has 11 amino acids. CDR3 sequence: CASSARVVAFF. The CDR3, as DNA: TGTGCCAGCAGCGCCCGAGTAGTGGCTTTCTTT.

The rearrangement uses TRBV6-6 and TRBJ2-3; a possible D gene is TRBD1 (6 bases). The V end lost 8 bases, the J end lost 0 bases, and 15 bases lay between the germline ends. CDR1 is MNHNY, CDR2 SVGAGI, per germline (reference sequence). This CDR3 comprises 15 residues. This CDR3 reads CASGKTGSSTDTQYF. The CDR3 bases are TGTGCCAGCGGTAAAACAGGGTCCAGCACAGATACGCAGTATTTT.

CDR3 in DNA: TGTGCCAGCAGTACCAGCTATGGCTACACCTTC. Translated, it gives CASSTSYGYTF. V usage is TRBV28 and J usage is TRBJ1-2, with unresolved D. Germline loops: CDR1 MDHEN, CDR2 SYDVKM. V lost 5 bases to trimming and J lost 4 bases, with 5 bases between them. The length of the CDR3 is 11 residues.

The chain is built from TRBV5-4 and TRBJ2-3; TRBD2 matches at 9 bases. The V gene end was trimmed by 4 bases and the J gene end by 5 bases; junction bases not matched to a gene: 2. The CDR3 is 13 amino acids. The germline gives CDR1 SGHNT, CDR2 YYREEE (reference sequence). This CDR3 is CASSQTSGDTQYF. The CDR3 nucleotides read TGTGCCAGCAGCCAGACTAGCGGAGATACGCAGTATTTT.

Only a few counts were recorded for this clone. J is TRBJ1-1 and V is TRBV7-9, with a tentative D call TRBD1 (5 bases). V was trimmed by 4 bases and J by 1 base, leaving 19 bases between them. The CDR3 length is 17 residues. CDR1 and CDR2 from the germline V gene are SEHNR and FQNEAQ (reference sequence). DNA for the CDR3: TGTGCCAGCAGCTATAACCTCCGGGACGGGGGGAACACTGAAGCTTTCTTT. Its protein is CASSYNLRDGGNTEAFF. The complete variable domain, with remaining parts taken from reference TRBV7-9 and TRBJ1-1, reads DTGVSQNPRHKITKRGQNVTFRCDPISEHNRLYWYRQTLGQGPEFLTYFQNEAQLEKSRLLSDRFSAERPKGSFSTLEIQRTEQGDSAMYLCASSYNLRDGGNTEAFFGQGTRLTVV.

This clone was counted a single time. The V gene is TRBV27, the J gene TRBJ2-6; D possibly corresponds to TRBD2 (5 bases). Germline-derived CDR1 and CDR2 are MNHEY and SMNVEV (reference sequence). CDR3 length equals 15 residues. Trimming stripped 3 bases from V and 2 bases from J, with 8 bases between. The CDR3 region has the DNA TGTGCCAGCAGTTTTTTCGGGGCTGGGGCCAACGTCCTGACTTTC. Its protein is CASSFFGAGANVLTF.

This chain joins TRBV4-2 and TRBJ1-3; no clear D. The V and J ends lost 0 bases and 0 bases respectively, with 6 bases between them. This CDR3 spans 15 amino acids. The V gene's germline CDR1 is LGHNA and CDR2 YNFKEQ. CDR3 amino acids: CASSQDGDSGNTIYF. The DNA of the CDR3 is TGTGCCAGCAGCCAAGACGGTGACTCTGGAAACACCATATATTTT.

The chain uses TRBV6-6 and TRBJ1-5; a possible D gene is TRBD1 (5 bases). The V end lost 0 bases, the J end lost 7 bases, and 13 bases lay between the germline ends. The V gene's germline CDR1 is MNHNY and CDR2 SVGAGI (reference sequence). This CDR3 is built from 15 residues. As DNA, the CDR3 is TGTGCCAGCAGTTACTCAGACCAGGGCTTCCAGCCCCAGCATTTT. Residues: CASSYSDQGFQPQHF.

A single count supports this clone. The chain joins TRBV5-1 to TRBJ2-7; the D gene is possibly TRBD2 (7 bases). Germline lookup yields CDR1 SGHRS and CDR2 YFSETQ. V gave up 0 bases and J gave up 2 bases, with 12 bases separating them. The CDR3 length is 15 residues. The CDR3 reads CASSLAAGQPYEQYF. CDR3 bases: TGCGCCAGCAGCTTGGCAGCGGGACAACCCTACGAGCAGTACTTC.

The V call is TRBV6-5, the J call TRBJ1-5; 7 bases fit TRBD1. Germline loops: CDR1 MNHEY, CDR2 SVGAGI. CDR3 length: 15 residues. With V trimmed by 6 bases and J by 5 bases, 10 bases remained unmatched. This CDR3 is CASSLRQGQDQPQHF. The CDR3 bases are TGTGCCAGCAGCCTTAGACAGGGCCAGGATCAGCCCCAGCATTTT.